These 3 T cell receptor beta chains share one sample of origin, sequenced in a study of tumor-infiltrating lymphocytes in localized non-small cell lung cancer. Only in-frame clones appear in the TCRdb table, and some are missing; sequencing was by immunoSEQ multiplex PCR. The data show roughly 10,000 clones, with under 80% seen just once and about a fifth held by the top ten. What was sequenced was uninvolved lung tissue not adjacent to the tumor. The receptors come from a human donor with non-small cell lung cancer.

V gene TRBV28 combines with J gene TRBJ2-2, with 8 bases that match TRBD1. The CDR3 contains 14 residues. The J segment lost 6 bases and the V segment lost 5 bases, leaving 5 bases of the junction unmatched. CDR1 MDHEN and CDR2 SYDVKM come from the germline V gene. The CDR3 bases are TGTGCCAGCAGTCACCCGGACAGGGCCGGGGAGCTGTTTTTT. Amino acids: CASSHPDRAGELFF. The entire variable domain, with the rest obtained from reference TRBV28 and TRBJ2-2, is as follows: DVKVTQSSRYLVKRTGEKVFLECVQDMDHENMFWYRQDPGLGLRLIYFSYDVKMKEKGDIPEGYSVSREKKERFSLILESASTNQTSMYLCASSHPDRAGELFFGEGSRLTVL.

This CDR3 is CASSFGAGERETQYF. The DNA of the CDR3 is TGTGCCAGCAGTTTCGGCGCGGGAGAAAGGGAGACCCAGTACTTC. This chain joins TRBV27 and TRBJ2-5; 7 bases agree with TRBD2. The CDR3 contains 15 residues. CDR1 is MNHEY and CDR2 is SMNVEV in the germline V gene (reference sequence). The junction had 9 bases not matched to a gene; V was cut back by 3 bases and J by 5 bases.

This clone came up a few times. J is TRBJ1-5 and V is TRBV11-2; 9 positions match TRBD1. The CDR3 has 18 residues. The V gene's germline CDR1 is SGHAT and CDR2 FQNNGV. Trimming cost V 5 bases and J 4 bases; bases outside gene matches: 15. CDR3 sequence reads: CASSPNLLRGTGNQPQHF. The CDR3 coding sequence is TGTGCCAGCAGCCCTAACCTCCTGCGCGGGACAGGGAATCAGCCCCAGCATTTT. The whole variable domain, filled in from reference TRBV11-2 and TRBJ1-5, reads EAGVAQSPRYKIIEKRQSVAFWCNPISGHATLYWYQQILGQGPKLLIQFQNNGVVDDSQLPKDRFSAERLKGVDSTLKIQPAKLEDSAVYLCASSPNLLRGTGNQPQHFGDGTRLSIL.